The 21 T cell receptor beta chains below all came from one sample that was sequenced in a study of blood T cell repertoires in COVID-19. Assay: immunoSEQ multiplex PCR; the TCRdb copy retains only in-frame clones and omits some. The sample has roughly 150,000 clones, about 85% seen once. The sample consisted of PBMCs or T cells enriched from blood (not recorded which). These receptors all come from a woman in her 40s with acute COVID-19.

This rearrangement joins TRBV5-1 to TRBJ2-7; TRBD1 is a possible D gene (5 bases). The ends were cut back, 4 bases at V and 4 bases at J, with 12 bases in the middle. The CDR3 extends over 13 amino acids. Germline V CDR1 and CDR2: SGHRS, YFSETQ. The CDR3 sequence: CASSKRTQYEQYF. The CDR3 region has the DNA TGCGCCAGCAGCAAACGGACACAGTACGAGCAGTACTTC.

V gene TRBV2 combines with J gene TRBJ2-5; 8 bases align to TRBD1. The CDR3 contains 16 residues. Germline V CDR1 and CDR2: SNHLY, FYNNEI. V was pared by 4 bases and J by 3 bases, with 10 bases of the junction left unmatched. CDR3 DNA: TGTGCCAGCAGTGGAAGGCCAGGACAGGGTGAAGAGACCCAGTACTTC. It is translated as CASSGRPGQGEETQYF.

CDR3 in DNA: TGCGCCAGCAAGGGAGCTAACTATGGCTACACCTTC. Translated: CASKGANYGYTF. The chain uses TRBV5-1 and TRBJ1-2, with D unclear. This CDR3 contains 12 residues. Germline values: CDR1 SGHRS, CDR2 YFSETQ. Trimming cost V 6 bases and J 0 bases, with 6 bases left between them.

The chain joins TRBV5-4 to TRBJ2-2; D perhaps matches TRBD1 (5 bases). Germline V gene data show CDR1 as SGHNT and CDR2 as YYREEE (reference sequence). Trimming took 2 bases from V and 7 from J, leaving 12 bases between them. This CDR3 region has 14 residues. The CDR3 DNA sequence: TGTGCCAGCAGCTTCTCCAGGGTTGGCGGGGAGCTGTTTTTT. Translated: CASSFSRVGGELFF. Full variable domain (outside the CDR3, taken from reference TRBV5-4 and TRBJ2-2): ETGVTQSPTHLIKTRGQQVTLRCSSQSGHNTVSWYQQALGQGPQFIFQYYREEENGRGNFPPRFSGLQFPNYSSELNVNALELDDSALYLCASSFSRVGGELFFGEGSRLTVL.

V is TRBV24-1 and J is TRBJ2-2; D is ambiguous. CDR3 length: 14 residues. Germline CDR1 is KGHDR and CDR2 is SFDVKD. V was cut by 5 bases and J by 4 bases, with 10 bases left in between. The CDR3 DNA sequence: TGTGCCACCAGTGCCACAGCCCTCACCGGGGAGCTGTTTTTT. Its protein product is CATSATALTGELFF.

The V and J genes are TRBV5-5 and TRBJ2-5; 13 bases fit TRBD2. Per germline, CDR1 SGHKS and CDR2 YYEKEE (reference sequence). V lost 4 bases, J lost 3 bases, and 9 bases stayed unmatched. The CDR3 is 17 residues long. The CDR3 sequence: CASSRRTSGSGEETQYF. CDR3 sequence (DNA): TGTGCCAGCAGCCGAAGGACTAGCGGGAGTGGAGAAGAGACCCAGTACTTC.

The genes are TRBV6-2 or TRBV6-3 and TRBJ2-1, with D possibly TRBD2 on 5 matching bases. Trimming took 5 bases from V and 1 from J, leaving 9 bases between them. The CDR3 extends over 14 amino acids. The germline V gene encodes CDR1 MNHEY and CDR2 SVGEGT. CDR3 protein: CASSNPGSYNEQFF. The CDR3 DNA follows: TGTGCCAGCAGTAACCCGGGATCCTACAATGAGCAGTTCTTC.

The rearrangement uses TRBV5-1 and TRBJ1-2; maybe TRBD1 (5 bases). V was cut by 0 bases and J by 4 bases, with 10 bases left in between. Germline V gives CDR1 SGHRS, CDR2 YFSETQ. This CDR3 is 14 amino acids long. The CDR3 nucleotides read TGCGCCAGCAGCTTGGGATCAGGGTCCTATGGCTACACCTTC. The encoded protein is CASSLGSGSYGYTF.

The chain employs TRBV30 and TRBJ1-1; TRBD1 might be the D (6 bases). The CDR3 covers 17 residues. Trimming removed 0 bases from V and 1 base from J, with 18 bases in between. Germline CDR1 and CDR2: GTSNPN and SVGIG (reference sequence). CDR3 DNA: TGTGCCTGGAGTGTAAGCTTGTTATCGGACAGGAACACTGAAGCTTTCTTT. It encodes CAWSVSLLSDRNTEAFF. Using reference TRBV30 and TRBJ1-1 for the parts outside the CDR3, the full variable domain is SQTIHQWPATLVQPVGSPLSLECTVEGTSNPNLYWYRQAAGRGLQLLFYSVGIGQISSEVPQNLSASRPQDRQFILSSKKLLLSDSGFYLCAWSVSLLSDRNTEAFFGQGTRLTVV.

V and J are TRBV11-2 and TRBJ2-2; TRBD2 might be the D (6 bases). The CDR3 contains 14 residues. V was trimmed by 0 bases and J by 6 bases, leaving 8 bases between them. Germline CDR1 is SGHAT and CDR2 is FQNNGV. CDR3 residues: CASSLERLAGELFF. CDR3 bases: TGTGCCAGCAGCTTAGAGAGACTAGCCGGGGAGCTGTTTTTT.

The chain couples TRBV7-2 to TRBJ2-3; 8 nucleotides line up with TRBD2. Unmatched junction bases numbered 6, after V lost 1 base and J lost 6 bases. From germline, CDR1 is SGHTA and CDR2 FQGNSA. CDR3 length: 15 residues. CDR3 sequence: CASSLVGSGADTQYF. CDR3 sequence (DNA): TGTGCCAGCAGCTTAGTGGGTAGCGGGGCGGATACGCAGTATTTT.

The V and J genes are TRBV7-9 and TRBJ1-3; D call uncertain. V lost 5 bases and J 8 bases, leaving 16 bases between the germline ends. This CDR3 region has 14 residues. Germline CDR1 SEHNR, CDR2 FQNEAQ (reference sequence). The CDR3 loop reads CASSPRDSQDTIYF. The DNA for the CDR3 is TGTGCCAGCAGCCCCCGGGATAGCCAAGACACCATATATTTT.

The genes are TRBV5-4 and TRBJ2-6, with a weak D call TRBD2 (6 bases). The CDR3 length is 16 residues. Germline CDR1 reads SGHNT; CDR2 reads YYREEE (reference sequence). The V and J ends lost 0 bases and 4 bases respectively, with 11 bases between them. CDR3 nucleotides: TGTGCCAGCAGCTTGGCTGGAGGGGTCGGGGCCAACGTCCTGACTTTC. It translates to CASSLAGGVGANVLTF.

The V gene is TRBV2, the J gene TRBJ2-3, with 10 bases matching TRBD2. This CDR3 has 13 residues. J lost 4 bases, V lost 8 bases, and 3 bases had no gene match. Germline-derived CDR1 and CDR2 are SNHLY and FYNNEI. Written as DNA, the CDR3 is TGTGCCAGCTTACTAGCGGGACCAGATACGCAGTATTTT. Translated, it gives CASLLAGPDTQYF.

This chain links TRBV12-3 or TRBV12-4 with TRBJ2-4; D unclear. Between the trimmed V and J ends, which lost 6 bases and 6 bases, there was a span of 6 bases. The CDR3 is 11 amino acids. The CDR3 reads CASSSSNIQYF. As DNA, the CDR3 is TGTGCCAGCAGCTCTTCAAACATTCAGTACTTC.

The chain carries TRBV9 and TRBJ2-5, with no clear D. Germline CDR1 is SGDLS and CDR2 is YYNGEE. The V end lost 3 bases, the J end lost 1 base, and 4 bases lay between the germline ends. The CDR3 spans 12 residues. CDR3 nucleotide sequence: TGTGCCAGCAGCGCCTCCCAAGAGACCCAGTACTTC. This codes for CASSASQETQYF.

The rearrangement links TRBV25-1 to TRBJ2-7; TRBD1 aligns across 7 bases. Germline values: CDR1 MGHDK, CDR2 SYGVNS. V trimming: 8 bases; J trimming: 4 bases; junction bases outside the gene matches: 8. The CDR3 runs 13 residues. The DNA of the CDR3 is TGTGCCAGCGGCTCAGGGGGAAAGTACGAGCAGTACTTC. Its translation: CASGSGGKYEQYF.

Regarding this clone: The sample contains more than one DNA sequence encoding this CDR3. The chain recombines TRBV18 with TRBJ1-1; 7 bases are a match to TRBD1. Trimming removed 6 bases from V and 1 base from J; junction bases left unmatched: 2. The CDR3 sequence is 13 residues long. Germline assignment: CDR1 KGHSH and CDR2 LQKENI. Here the CDR3 reads CASSRQGNTEAFF. Written as DNA, the CDR3 is TGTGCCAGCTCCCGACAGGGGAACACTGAAGCTTTCTTT.

The rearrangement uses TRBV5-1 and TRBJ2-1, with TRBD1 matching 9 bases. J was trimmed by 5 bases and V by 0 bases; bases with no gene match: 9. The CDR3 has 17 residues. The germline gives CDR1 SGHRS, CDR2 YFSETQ. The CDR3 loop reads CASSLDAGTGNNNEQFF. CDR3 DNA: TGCGCCAGCAGCTTGGACGCCGGGACAGGGAACAACAATGAGCAGTTCTTC.

This chain's CDR3 is CATIMVEGMGYTF. CDR3 nucleotide sequence: TGTGCCACCATTATGGTGGAGGGGATGGGCTACACCTTC. The chain has TRBV2 and TRBJ1-2; D is perhaps TRBD1 (5 bases). This CDR3 comprises 13 residues. From germline, CDR1 is SNHLY and CDR2 FYNNEI. The V gene lost 10 bases and the J gene lost 8 bases, with 20 bases spanning the gap. Looking up the rest from reference TRBV2 and TRBJ1-2 gives the full variable domain: EPEVTQTPSHQVTQMGQEVILRCVPISNHLYFYWYRQILGQKVEFLVSFYNNEISEKSEIFDDQFSVERPDGSNFTLKIRSTKLEDSAMYFCATIMVEGMGYTFGSGTRLTVV.

The J gene is TRBJ2-2, the V gene TRBV6-6; no firm D call. Per the germline V gene, CDR1 is MNHNY and CDR2 is SVGAGI (reference sequence). The V end lost 2 bases, the J end lost 2 bases, and 9 bases lay between the germline ends. The CDR3 contains 15 residues. CDR3 sequence reads: CASSYGGVNTGELFF. CDR3 sequence (DNA): TGTGCCAGCAGTTACGGTGGAGTAAACACCGGGGAGCTGTTTTTT.